The T cell receptor (beta chain) under discussion was sequenced for a study of T cell repertoires in cytomegalovirus infection (dated by TCRdb to the late 2010s). For the wider study: Donor HLA type was relevant to the analysis, because carriage of CMV infection together with the matching HLA type was indicated by public TCR beta signatures. Study-wide findings and limitations: In the ex vivo response, HLA-C-restricted CMV-specific TCR beta clonotypes were dominant, and in two of eight donors the single most frequent clonotype came from this HLA-C-restricted group. Carriers of CMV infection plus the relevant HLA type were discriminated by the cumulative frequency of public TCR beta family members in the study cohort and in an independent roughly 400-donor cohort.

The sequencer was an Illumina HiSeq 1500. The public reads were reprocessed in TCRdb via fastp at Q25 and MiXCR, keeping in-frame beta chains. Rows are unified per CDR3 protein, each entry keeping the most common DNA and genes. Counted in this sample were about 230,000 distinct CDR3 sequences; about 20% of them appeared once. The ten largest account for 18% of the sample. This clonotype was observed many times. Its binding antigen is unknown. One base away there is no much larger clone; base qualities are not given. V is shortened by 5 bases, J by 4 bases, and the region joining them spans 15 bases. The CDR3 runs 15 residues from the cysteine to the phenylalanine. Just CDR3 DNA is preserved here, 45 bases in frame from base 1. Based on the germline V gene (reference sequence), the CDR1 and CDR2 sequences are PRHDT and FYEKMQ.

The rearrangement combines TRBV13 with TRBJ2-1, and the D gene may be TRBD1, 6 bases matching. The TCR was taken from a human donor in good health (CMV status not recorded). Some clones in this sample may be carry-over from other donors' samples. Sequencing used CD8+ T cells from PBMCs. The nucleotide sequence reads TGTGCCAGCAGCGTGGACAGTCGGGCTTACAATGAGCAGTTCTTC. This yields the protein CASSVDSRAYNEQFF.